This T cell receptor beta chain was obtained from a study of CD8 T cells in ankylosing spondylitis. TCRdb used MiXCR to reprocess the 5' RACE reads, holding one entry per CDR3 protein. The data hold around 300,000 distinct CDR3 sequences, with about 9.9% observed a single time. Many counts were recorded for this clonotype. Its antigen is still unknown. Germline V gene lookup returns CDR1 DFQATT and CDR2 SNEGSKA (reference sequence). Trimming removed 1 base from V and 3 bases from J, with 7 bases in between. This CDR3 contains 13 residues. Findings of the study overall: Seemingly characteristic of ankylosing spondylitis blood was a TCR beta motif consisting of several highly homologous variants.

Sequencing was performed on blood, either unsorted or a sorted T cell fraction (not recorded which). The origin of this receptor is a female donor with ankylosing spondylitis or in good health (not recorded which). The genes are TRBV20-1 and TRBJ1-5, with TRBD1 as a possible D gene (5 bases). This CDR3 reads CSARGGPNQPQHF. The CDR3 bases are TGCAGTGCTAGAGGGGGCCCCAATCAGCCCCAGCATTTT.